This T cell receptor beta chain came from a study of T cell repertoires in cytomegalovirus infection. The wider study: Recently identified HLA-C-restricted CMV epitopes were among the peptides used. From public TCR beta signatures came an indication of both CMV infection and matching HLA type.

The length of the CDR3 is 15 residues. Trimming cost V 4 bases and J 2 bases, with 13 bases left between them. Germline V gene data show CDR1 as MNHNS and CDR2 as SASEGT. This clonotype came up a few times. Its cognate antigen is unknown. The study, taken as a whole, reports: Dominating the ex vivo response were TCR beta clonotypes that were CMV-specific and HLA-C-restricted. Individuals carrying CMV plus the relevant HLA were identified by cumulative frequency of public TCR beta families.

TCRdb used MiXCR to reprocess the reads, holding one entry per CDR3 protein. Found here are approximately 150,000 distinct CDR3 sequences, roughly 21% of them singletons; the top ten hold 25%. This receptor was taken from a human donor in good health (CMV status not recorded). Some clones in this sample may be carry-over from other donors' samples. The sample here was CD8+ T cells from cultured PBMCs, taken from culture after CMV antigen stimulation. This chain connects TRBV6-1 to TRBJ2-3, with D maybe TRBD2 (6 bases). For the CDR3, the DNA is TGTGCCAGCAGTGCGGTAGGAGGGGTCACAGATACGCAGTATTTT. Amino acids: CASSAVGGVTDTQYF.